Listed here are 28 T cell receptor beta chains from one sample, sequenced in a study of HIV-infected patients and healthy controls. No cell fractionation was done, so the repertoire covers all unsorted peripheral blood T cells. cDNA was made from 500 ng RNA using alpha and beta constant primers. Using multiplexing indices, alpha and beta chain libraries were generated apart by chain-specific third strand synthesis. Using its own MiXCR run on the 5' RACE reads, TCRdb lists one record per CDR3 protein. This sample has around 15,000 distinct CDR3 sequences, with around 7.7% found just once. The sequenced material came from blood. The receptors were gathered from an adult in good health.

This clonotype occurred many times. This rearrangement joins TRBV20-1 to TRBJ2-1, with TRBD2 matching 10 bases. The CDR3 length is 15 residues. V lost 0 bases to trimming and J lost 7 bases; unmatched junction nucleotides: 6. Germline lookup yields CDR1 DFQATT and CDR2 SNEGSKA (reference sequence). The CDR3 region is CSARDERGGKNEQFF. In DNA, the CDR3 is TGCAGTGCTAGAGATGAGCGGGGGGGCAAGAATGAGCAGTTCTTC.

In its sample, this clonotype was seen many times. J is TRBJ2-7 and V is TRBV5-6; D is possibly TRBD1 or TRBD2 (5 bases each). Germline V gene data show CDR1 as SGHDT and CDR2 as YYEEEE. CDR3 length equals 15 residues. V shed 2 bases and J shed 1 base, with 13 bases lying between them. Written as DNA, the CDR3 is TGTGCCAGCAGCTTTCGGGGACCAGGGTCCTACGAGCAGTACTTC. Translated, it gives CASSFRGPGSYEQYF.

This clonotype was counted ten times or more. The V gene is TRBV7-8, the J gene TRBJ2-1; D ambiguous. CDR1 is SGHVS and CDR2 is FQNEAQ in the germline V gene. This CDR3 has 13 residues. V was pared by 5 bases and J by 4 bases, with 9 bases between. CDR3: CASSPPKYNEQFF. Here the CDR3 DNA reads TGTGCCAGCAGCCCACCGAAGTACAATGAGCAGTTCTTC.

Many counts were recorded for this clonotype. The chain has TRBV20-1 and TRBJ2-1; D is possibly TRBD1 or TRBD2 (5 bases each). Between the trimmed V and J ends, which lost 6 bases and 6 bases, there was a span of 12 bases. Germline values: CDR1 DFQATT, CDR2 SNEGSKA (reference sequence). The CDR3 is made up of 12 amino acids. CDR3 amino acids: CSANRDGNEQFF. CDR3 bases: TGCAGTGCAAACCGGGACGGCAATGAGCAGTTCTTC.

This clonotype was observed at least ten times. This chain uses TRBV7-2 with TRBJ2-1; TRBD2 matches at 15 bases. CDR3 length: 17 amino acids. Per the germline V gene, CDR1 is SGHTA and CDR2 is FQGNSA. The V segment lost 4 bases and the J segment 4 bases; nucleotides outside the gene matches: 5. CDR3 sequence (DNA): TGTGCCAGCAGCTCCCGGACTAGCGGGGGGGTTTACAATGAGCAGTTCTTC. It specifies CASSSRTSGGVYNEQFF.

Sample share makes this clonotype medium-sized. V usage is TRBV7-2 and J usage is TRBJ2-7; 8 nucleotides match TRBD1. In germline, CDR1 is SGHTA, CDR2 FQGNSA. The CDR3 consists of 12 residues. V shed 3 bases and J 6 bases; nucleotides not matched to a gene: 1. The CDR3: CASSLTGAEQYF. The CDR3 DNA reads as TGTGCCAGCAGCTTGACAGGGGCCGAGCAGTACTTC. The full variable domain, its missing parts supplied by reference TRBV7-2 and TRBJ2-7, is GAGVSQSPSNKVTEKGKDVELRCDPISGHTALYWYRQSLGQGLEFLIYFQGNSAPDKSGLPSDRFSAERTGGSVSTLTIQRTQQEDSAVYLCASSLTGAEQYFGPGTRLTVT.

This clonotype is termed medium-sized (0.01 to 0.1%). The chain recombines TRBV5-6 with TRBJ1-2, with 7 bases fitting TRBD1. V lost 6 bases and J lost 6; bases outside the gene matches: 8. This CDR3 has 13 amino acids. Germline V gives CDR1 SGHDT, CDR2 YYEEEE. CDR3 sequence reads: CASTPGQTNGYTF. The CDR3, as DNA: TGTGCCAGCACCCCGGGACAGACCAATGGCTACACCTTC.

This clonotype is labeled as medium-sized. This rearrangement joins TRBV7-6 to TRBJ2-1, with D uncertain. This CDR3 region has 14 residues. Deletions cut 0 bases from V and 3 bases from J, with 6 bases between. Germline-derived CDR1 and CDR2 are SGHVS and FNYEAQ. The CDR3 nucleotides read TGTGCCAGCAGCTTAGCCATGGGCTACAATGAGCAGTTCTTC. Translated, it gives CASSLAMGYNEQFF.

The rearrangement uses TRBV18 and TRBJ2-4; the D gene is possibly TRBD2 (5 bases). The CDR3 consists of 14 residues. CDR1 and CDR2 (germline): KGHSH, LQKENI. Trimming left V 0 bases short and J 8 bases short, with 11 bases between. CDR3 region: CASSPPAVEDIQYF. The CDR3 region has the DNA TGTGCCAGCTCACCACCAGCGGTGGAGGACATTCAGTACTTC.

This clonotype was counted many times. The genes are TRBV9 and TRBJ2-7; TRBD2 might be the D (6 bases). Trimming removed 4 bases from V and 3 bases from J, with 14 bases in between. CDR1 SGDLS and CDR2 YYNGEE come from the germline V gene. The CDR3 is 14 amino acids. The CDR3 protein is CASSPRESLYEQYF. CDR3 nucleotides: TGTGCCAGCAGCCCCCGGGAGTCTCTCTACGAGCAGTACTTC.

Of note for this clonotype: A much larger clone is a single base away; this may be a read error. V is TRBV30 and J is TRBJ2-1; no firm D call. This CDR3 is built from 12 residues. Germline loops: CDR1 GTSNPN, CDR2 SVGIG (reference sequence). This chain's CDR3 is CAWSVRGSEHFF. The CDR3 DNA is TGTGCCTGGAGTGTACGAGGATCTGAGCATTTCTTC.

This clonotype was detected ten times or more. V and J are TRBV28 and TRBJ2-7; D is ambiguous. The CDR3 loop spans 15 amino acids. V lost 6 bases, J lost 2 bases, and 17 bases lay in between. Germline assignment: CDR1 MDHEN and CDR2 SYDVKM. CDR3 DNA: TGTGCCAGCAGCCGACGACCCAGGCCTCCCTACGAGCAGTACTTC. This sequence encodes CASSRRPRPPYEQYF.

By share, this clonotype counts as medium-sized (0.01 to 0.1%). This chain links TRBV29-1 with TRBJ1-1; D not resolved. Germline V gene lookup returns CDR1 SQVTM and CDR2 ANQGSEA. V was clipped by 2 bases and J by 1 base, with 5 bases between them. This CDR3 comprises 12 residues. CDR3 DNA: TGCAGCGTTGAATGGGGGAACACTGAAGCTTTCTTT. It encodes CSVEWGNTEAFF.

Remarks on this clonotype: This may come from a read error, since a much larger clone is one base off. The chain uses TRBV12-3 or TRBV12-4 and TRBJ1-1, with no clear D. This CDR3 region has 11 residues. CDR3 amino acids: CASSLRTEALF. The DNA for the CDR3 is TGTGCCAGCAGTTTGAGGACTGAAGCTTTATTT.

This clonotype showed up many times. This rearrangement joins TRBV5-1 to TRBJ1-4; possibly TRBD1 for D (5 bases). The V gene's germline CDR1 is SGHRS and CDR2 YFSETQ. This CDR3 is 15 amino acids long. Deletions cut 0 bases from V and 2 bases from J, with 8 bases between. The CDR3 is CASSLAWGTNEKLFF. CDR3 bases: TGCGCCAGCAGCTTGGCCTGGGGCACTAATGAAAAACTGTTTTTT.

This clonotype is medium-sized (0.01 to 0.1%). The chain employs TRBV12-3 or TRBV12-4 and TRBJ1-5, with D maybe TRBD1 (5 bases). This CDR3 comprises 15 residues. V lost 6 bases and J 3 bases, leaving 15 bases between the germline ends. CDR3 nucleotide sequence: TGTGCCAGCAGGCCCACAGGAGGGATCAATCAGCCCCAGCATTTT. Translation: CASRPTGGINQPQHF.

This clonotype was detected ten times or more. The rearrangement uses TRBV18 and TRBJ1-5, with a possible D match to TRBD1 (6 bases). Germline CDR1 reads KGHSH; CDR2 reads LQKENI. The CDR3 has 14 residues. V was trimmed by 8 bases and J by 1 base, leaving 12 bases between them. The CDR3 sequence: CASGAGQSNQPQHF. The CDR3 coding sequence is TGTGCCAGCGGGGCTGGACAGAGCAATCAGCCCCAGCATTTT.

There are a few counts of this clonotype. The V gene is TRBV6-5, the J gene TRBJ2-1, with D tentatively TRBD1 (5 bases). The CDR3 spans 13 residues. CDR1 is MNHEY, CDR2 SVGAGI, per germline. The V and J ends lost 5 bases and 1 base respectively, with 6 bases between them. The CDR3 reads CASSQGSYNEQFF. As DNA, the CDR3 is TGTGCCAGCAGTCAGGGATCCTACAATGAGCAGTTCTTC.

This clonotype showed up many times. The genes are TRBV11-2 and TRBJ2-1, with TRBD2 identical over 12 bases. This CDR3 has 15 residues. Germline CDR1 SGHAT, CDR2 FQNNGV. J gave up 6 bases and V 1 base, and 1 base lay outside the gene matches. For the CDR3, the DNA is TGTGCCAGCAGCTTAGCTAGCGGGAGGGCCAATGAGCAGTTCTTC. Translated: CASSLASGRANEQFF.

This clonotype came up many times. This rearrangement joins TRBV12-5 to TRBJ2-1, with D perhaps matching TRBD2 (5 bases). V lost 7 bases, J lost 6 bases, and 16 bases lay in between. The CDR3 contains 14 residues. From germline, CDR1 is LGHNT and CDR2 FRNRAP. CDR3 in amino acids: CASAIRRGPNEQFF. The CDR3 DNA reads TGTGCTAGTGCTATTCGGAGAGGGCCCAATGAGCAGTTCTTC.

This clonotype was detected ten times or more. The V and J genes are TRBV7-2 and TRBJ1-1; 7 bases are a match to TRBD1. Germline assignment: CDR1 SGHTA and CDR2 FQGNSA. The CDR3 runs to 15 residues. V shed 4 bases and J 0 bases; nucleotides not matched to a gene: 5. The CDR3 is CASSSQTGMNTEAFF. The CDR3 DNA sequence: TGTGCCAGCAGCTCTCAGACAGGGATGAACACTGAAGCTTTCTTT. Looking up the rest from reference TRBV7-2 and TRBJ1-1 gives the full variable domain: GAGVSQSPSNKVTEKGKDVELRCDPISGHTALYWYRQSLGQGLEFLIYFQGNSAPDKSGLPSDRFSAERTGGSVSTLTIQRTQQEDSAVYLCASSSQTGMNTEAFFGQGTRLTVV.

The chain uses TRBV7-2 and TRBJ2-3, with 13 bases fitting TRBD2. The trim removed 5 bases at V and 3 bases at J, leaving 8 bases unmatched. From germline, CDR1 is SGHTA and CDR2 FQGNSA. This CDR3 region has 17 residues. The CDR3 nucleotides read TGTGCCAGCAGCCCAGGACTAGCGGGGGAGTTAACAGATACGCAGTATTTT. Its translation: CASSPGLAGELTDTQYF.

There are many counts of this clonotype. V and J are TRBV7-2 and TRBJ1-3, with 9 bases fitting TRBD1. V was clipped by 2 bases and J by 2 bases; unmatched bases: 7. The germline V gene has CDR1 SGHTA and CDR2 FQGNSA. The CDR3 is made up of 17 amino acids. Written as DNA, the CDR3 is TGTGCCAGCAGCTTAAGTACAGGGGGCGCCGCTGGAAACACCATATATTTT. Translated: CASSLSTGGAAGNTIYF.

This clonotype was seen only a few times. This sequence joins TRBV19 and TRBJ1-5, with 8 bases lining up with TRBD1. The J segment lost 4 bases and the V segment lost 5 bases, leaving 4 bases of the junction unmatched. This CDR3 contains 14 residues. Per the germline V gene, CDR1 is LNHDA and CDR2 is SQIVND (reference sequence). In nucleotides, the CDR3 is TGTGCCAGTAGTCTACAGGGGGGAAATCAGCCCCAGCATTTT. Amino acid sequence: CASSLQGGNQPQHF.

There are many counts of this clonotype. The rearrangement uses TRBV12-5 and TRBJ1-1; 7 bases map to TRBD1. Germline V CDR1 and CDR2: LGHNT, FRNRAP. The CDR3 has 16 residues. After removal of 1 base from V and 4 bases from J, the junction contained 9 bases not matched to a gene. The CDR3 sequence is CASGLAKGAVGTEAFF. The CDR3 coding sequence is TGTGCTAGTGGTTTGGCAAAGGGGGCGGTTGGCACTGAAGCTTTCTTT. Full variable domain (missing parts from reference TRBV12-5 and TRBJ1-1): DARVTQTPRHKVTEMGQEVTMRCQPILGHNTVFWYRQTMMQGLELLAYFRNRAPLDDSGMPKDRFSAEMPDATLATLKIQPSEPRDSAVYFCASGLAKGAVGTEAFFGQGTRLTVV.

This clonotype was observed many times. V and J are TRBV2 and TRBJ1-6; 10 nucleotides line up with TRBD1. Germline CDR1 SNHLY, CDR2 FYNNEI. V shed 6 bases, J shed 7 bases, and the junction held 6 bases outside the gene matches. CDR3 length: 15 amino acids. The CDR3 here is CASRADRGRNSPLHF. The CDR3 bases are TGTGCCAGCAGAGCAGACAGGGGGCGAAATTCACCCCTCCACTTT.

This clonotype was counted many times. V and J are TRBV7-3 and TRBJ2-3, with TRBD2 matching over 7 bases. After removal of 5 bases from V and 4 bases from J, the junction contained 6 bases not matched to a gene. CDR1 and CDR2 from the germline V gene are SGHTA and FQGTGA. There are 14 residues in the CDR3. The CDR3 here is CASSPGLSADTQYF. The CDR3 region has the DNA TGTGCCAGCAGCCCGGGACTATCCGCAGATACGCAGTATTTT.

This clonotype was observed at least ten times. The rearrangement joins TRBV6-5 to TRBJ2-7; D gene unclear. Germline V gene lookup returns CDR1 MNHEY and CDR2 SVGAGI. The length of the CDR3 is 9 residues. V shed 11 bases and J shed 2 bases, with 4 bases lying between them. CDR3 nucleotide sequence: TGTGCCCCACCCTACGAGCAGTACTTC. Protein product: CAPPYEQYF.